This T cell receptor (beta chain) was observed in a study of CD8 T cells in Susac syndrome. Study-level information: Susac syndrome patients were untreated, on corticosteroids with some adding intravenous immunoglobulin, or on intravenous immunoglobulin only.

CDR1 SGDLS and CDR2 YYNGEE come from the germline V gene. CDR3 size: 14 residues. V was pared by 5 bases and J by 8 bases, with 9 bases of the junction left unmatched. Negative isolation was used for CD8+ and CD4+ T cells and FACS enrichment for TEMRA cells. Random hexamers were used to reverse transcribe roughly 0.5 to 1 ug of RNA. Coverage of TCR beta CDR3 amplification by immunoSEQ multiplex PCR extended to 54 Vbeta and 13 Jbeta. TCRdb called the immunoSEQ multiplex PCR reads again in MiXCR, with one record for every CDR3 protein. The sample gives about 84,000 distinct CDR3 sequences, 90% to 97% of which show up once; approximately 0.42% is in the top ten.

This receptor was identified in a human donor with Susac syndrome. Sample: CD8+ T cells from PBMCs. This chain connects TRBV9 to TRBJ2-1; TRBD2 agrees at 8 bases. The CDR3 DNA reads TGTGCCAGCAGTCTCAGCGGGAGAGTCGATGAGCAGTTCTTC. It codes for CASSLSGRVDEQFF.